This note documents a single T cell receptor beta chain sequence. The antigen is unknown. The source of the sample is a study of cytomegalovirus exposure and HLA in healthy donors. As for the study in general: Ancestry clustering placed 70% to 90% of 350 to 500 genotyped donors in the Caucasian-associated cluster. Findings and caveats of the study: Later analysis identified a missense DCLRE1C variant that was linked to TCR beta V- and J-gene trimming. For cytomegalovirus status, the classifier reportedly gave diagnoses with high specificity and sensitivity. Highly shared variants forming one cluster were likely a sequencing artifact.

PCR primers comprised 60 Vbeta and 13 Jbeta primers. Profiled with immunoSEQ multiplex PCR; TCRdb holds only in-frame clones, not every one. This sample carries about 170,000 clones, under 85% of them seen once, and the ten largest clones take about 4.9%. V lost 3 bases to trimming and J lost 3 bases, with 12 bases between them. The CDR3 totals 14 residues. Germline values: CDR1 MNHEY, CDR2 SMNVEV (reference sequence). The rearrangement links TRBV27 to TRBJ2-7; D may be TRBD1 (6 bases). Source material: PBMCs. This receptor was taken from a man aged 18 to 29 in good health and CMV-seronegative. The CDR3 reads CASSFTGTSYEQYF. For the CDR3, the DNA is TGTGCCAGCAGTTTTACTGGGACAAGCTACGAGCAGTACTTC.